The 32 T cell receptor beta chains in this list originate from one sample, sequenced in a study of PD-1 blockade in mismatch repair-deficient tumors. TCRdb's copy holds only in-frame clones and misses some; the assay was immunoSEQ multiplex PCR. The table includes roughly 50,000 clones, over 65% detected once. This sample comprised peripheral blood, obtained 4 weeks after starting pembrolizumab. Every receptor here comes from an adult with mismatch repair-deficient cancer.

The CDR3 nucleotides read TGCGCCAGCACACAACGGGATCAGGGTGAGCAGTTCTTC. This gives the protein CASTQRDQGEQFF. V usage is TRBV5-1 and J usage is TRBJ2-1; D tentatively reads TRBD1 or TRBD2 (5 bases each). V dropped 6 bases and J dropped 9 bases, with 16 bases sitting between them. The CDR3 consists of 13 residues. The germline V gene has CDR1 SGHRS and CDR2 YFSETQ. Full variable domain (remainder filled in from reference TRBV5-1 and TRBJ2-1): KAGVTQTPRYLIKTRGQQVTLSCSPISGHRSVSWYQQTPGQGLQFLFEYFSETQRNKGNFPGRFSGRQFSNSRSEMNVSTLELGDSALYLCASTQRDQGEQFFGPGTRLTVL.

This clone was observed a single time. The J gene is TRBJ2-5, the V gene TRBV2; TRBD1 aligns across 11 bases. Germline V gives CDR1 SNHLY, CDR2 FYNNEI. The length of the CDR3 is 15 residues. The ends lost 6 bases at V and 4 bases at J; junction bases unmatched: 7. The CDR3 reads CASSAGTGGGETQYF. The CDR3 DNA follows: TGTGCCAGCAGCGCCGGGACAGGGGGAGGAGAGACCCAGTACTTC. Supplemented by reference TRBV2 and TRBJ2-5, the full variable domain reads EPEVTQTPSHQVTQMGQEVILRCVPISNHLYFYWYRQILGQKVEFLVSFYNNEISEKSEIFDDQFSVERPDGSNFTLKIRSTKLEDSAMYFCASSAGTGGGETQYFGPGTRLLVL.

The genes are TRBV2 and TRBJ2-1; no firm D call. CDR1 is SNHLY, CDR2 FYNNEI, per germline. V was pared by 6 bases and J by 6 bases, with 9 bases between. The CDR3 covers 12 residues. The CDR3 region is CASRFWSNEQFF. DNA for the CDR3: TGTGCCAGCAGGTTTTGGAGCAATGAGCAGTTCTTC.

This clone was seen once. The chain employs TRBV7-2 and TRBJ2-7; D is possibly TRBD2 (6 bases). From germline, CDR1 is SGHTA and CDR2 FQGNSA. This CDR3 is 15 amino acids long. Trimming removed 4 bases at V and 4 bases at J, with 17 bases between. In DNA, the CDR3 is TGTGCCAGCAGCTACGGGCCGGGTAGCGGATACGAGCAGTACTTC. As protein: CASSYGPGSGYEQYF.

This clone was seen only a few times. The rearrangement joins TRBV7-9 to TRBJ1-2; D is unresolved. V shed 1 base and J shed 0 bases, with 9 bases lying between them. CDR3 length: 15 amino acids. Looked up from germline, CDR1 is SEHNR and CDR2 is FQNEAQ (reference sequence). The CDR3: CASSLGGLANYGYTF. DNA of the CDR3: TGTGCCAGCAGCTTAGGAGGGTTAGCTAACTATGGCTACACCTTC.

This clone came up once. This chain connects TRBV27 to TRBJ2-7, with TRBD2 as a possible D gene (5 bases). Germline V lookup: CDR1 MNHEY, CDR2 SMNVEV (reference sequence). CDR3 length: 13 amino acids. Between the trimmed V and J ends, which lost 2 bases and 2 bases, there was a span of 7 bases. The DNA of the CDR3 is TGTGCCAGCAGTTTACACGGGGCCTACGAGCAGTACTTC. Translation: CASSLHGAYEQYF.

The rearrangement links TRBV5-1 to TRBJ2-7; D call uncertain. The CDR3 consists of 14 residues. V was shortened by 1 base and J by 3 bases, with 11 bases between the two germline ends. CDR1 and CDR2 from the germline V gene are SGHRS and YFSETQ. The CDR3 protein is CASSLQRHNYEQYF. For the CDR3, the DNA is TGCGCCAGCAGCTTGCAGAGACACAACTACGAGCAGTACTTC.

The rearrangement joins TRBV29-1 to TRBJ2-3; 10 bases are shared with TRBD2. Germline loops: CDR1 SQVTM, CDR2 ANQGSEA. The CDR3 runs 14 residues. Germline trimming cut 7 bases from V and 2 bases from J; bases unmatched to any gene: 6. In nucleotides, the CDR3 is TGCAGCGCACAAGCGGGAGGGTACACAGATACGCAGTATTTT. Amino acids: CSAQAGGYTDTQYF.

This rearrangement joins TRBV10-3 to TRBJ1-1, with TRBD1 matching over 9 bases. This CDR3 region has 13 residues. J lost 3 bases, V lost 6 bases, and 2 bases had no gene match. Germline V gene data show CDR1 as ENHRY and CDR2 as SYGVKD. CDR3 sequence: CAISRTGDTEAFF. CDR3 coding DNA: TGTGCCATCAGCCGGACAGGGGACACTGAAGCTTTCTTT.

The J gene is TRBJ1-2, the V gene TRBV5-1; 9 bases match TRBD1. Germline loops: CDR1 SGHRS, CDR2 YFSETQ. CDR3 length: 14 residues. Trimming removed 3 bases from V and 2 bases from J; junction bases left unmatched: 2. As DNA, the CDR3 is TGCGCCAGCAGCTCGGGACAGGGCAACTATGGCTACACCTTC. Translating gives CASSSGQGNYGYTF. The complete variable domain, with remaining parts taken from reference TRBV5-1 and TRBJ1-2, reads KAGVTQTPRYLIKTRGQQVTLSCSPISGHRSVSWYQQTPGQGLQFLFEYFSETQRNKGNFPGRFSGRQFSNSRSEMNVSTLELGDSALYLCASSSGQGNYGYTFGSGTRLTVV.

The genes are TRBV7-8 and TRBJ1-3; D ambiguous. This CDR3 spans 16 amino acids. The V end lost 3 bases, the J end lost 4 bases, and 16 bases lay between the germline ends. Germline V gene sequence: CDR1 SGHVS, CDR2 FQNEAQ. CDR3 bases: TGTGCCAGCAGCTTGGTCGCTACTTCAGCAGGAAACACCATATATTTT. Its protein product is CASSLVATSAGNTIYF.

The rearrangement joins TRBV11-3 to TRBJ1-2; no reliable D call. Trimming shortened V by 4 bases and J by 5 bases, and 11 bases separated the two germline ends. The CDR3 runs 13 residues. CDR1 and CDR2 from the germline V gene are SGHNT and YENEEA. This CDR3 reads CASSSRTDYGYTF. The CDR3, as DNA: TGTGCCAGCAGCTCGAGGACGGATTATGGCTACACCTTC.

The rearrangement joins TRBV4-2 to TRBJ2-7; 7 bases agree with TRBD2. J lost 0 bases, V lost 0 bases, and 11 bases had no gene match. There are 18 residues in the CDR3. Germline assignment: CDR1 LGHNA and CDR2 YNFKEQ. CDR3 protein: CASSQDPRLALSSYEQYF. In DNA, the CDR3 is TGTGCCAGCAGCCAAGATCCCCGACTAGCCTTGAGCTCCTACGAGCAGTACTTC.

The V and J genes are TRBV7-9 and TRBJ2-1; 13 nucleotides match TRBD2. There are 16 residues in the CDR3. Per germline, CDR1 SEHNR and CDR2 FQNEAQ (reference sequence). V lost 5 bases and J lost 10; bases outside the gene matches: 11. CDR3 sequence: CASSPIAGTSGTEQFF. CDR3 nucleotide sequence: TGTGCCAGCAGCCCAATCGCCGGGACTAGCGGGACGGAGCAGTTCTTC.

The chain joins TRBV6-5 to TRBJ1-5; D is unclear. Germline V gene data show CDR1 as MNHEY and CDR2 as SVGAGI. The CDR3 is 13 amino acids. V was trimmed by 6 bases and J by 5 bases, leaving 11 bases between them. CDR3 DNA sequence: TGTGCCAGCAGCTCCTATTTCGATCAGCCCCAGCATTTT. It specifies CASSSYFDQPQHF.

This chain uses TRBV5-1 with TRBJ1-1; possible D gene TRBD1, 6 bases. CDR3 length: 14 amino acids. V lost 4 bases and J lost 4, with 14 bases in between. CDR1 is SGHRS and CDR2 is YFSETQ in the germline V gene. The CDR3 DNA reads as TGCGCCAGCAGCGGAACAGGGACTGGCACTGAAGCTTTCTTT. Translating it yields CASSGTGTGTEAFF.

The chain has TRBV9 and TRBJ2-5; D might be TRBD1 (6 bases). The germline V and J ends were trimmed by 4 bases and 1 base, with 14 bases remaining between them. CDR3 length equals 15 residues. In germline, CDR1 is SGDLS, CDR2 YYNGEE. The DNA for the CDR3 is TGTGCCAGCAGCCCGACCCCGGACAGCCAAGAGACCCAGTACTTC. Protein product: CASSPTPDSQETQYF.

V usage is TRBV7-3 and J usage is TRBJ2-1; 9 positions agree with TRBD2. CDR3 size: 18 residues. CDR1 and CDR2 from the germline V gene are SGHTA and FQGTGA. J lost 0 bases, V lost 5 bases, and 11 bases had no gene match. For the CDR3, the DNA is TGTGCCAGCAGCCGCCTGGGGGGCGGGAGGGCCTCCTACAATGAGCAGTTCTTC. As protein: CASSRLGGGRASYNEQFF.

The V call is TRBV10-3, the J call TRBJ1-1, with 9 bases aligning to TRBD1. The CDR3 has 17 amino acids. CDR1 is ENHRY, CDR2 SYGVKD, per germline. V shed 2 bases, J shed 0 bases, and the junction held 7 bases outside the gene matches. Here the CDR3 DNA reads TGTGCCATCAGTGAGCCCAGTGGGACAGGGATGAACACTGAAGCTTTCTTT. This translates into CAISEPSGTGMNTEAFF.

The J gene is TRBJ1-2, the V gene TRBV7-2; 7 bases fit TRBD1. This CDR3 spans 13 amino acids. V lost 5 bases, J lost 8 bases, and 8 bases stayed unmatched. CDR1 SGHTA and CDR2 FQGNSA come from the germline V gene. The CDR3: CASSDRELSGYTF. CDR3 in DNA: TGTGCCAGCAGCGACAGGGAGTTGAGCGGCTACACCTTC. Full variable domain (remainder filled in from reference TRBV7-2 and TRBJ1-2): GAGVSQSPSNKVTEKGKDVELRCDPISGHTALYWYRQSLGQGLEFLIYFQGNSAPDKSGLPSDRFSAERTGGSVSTLTIQRTQQEDSAVYLCASSDRELSGYTFGSGTRLTVV.

The V gene is TRBV6-5, the J gene TRBJ2-2, with D possibly being TRBD1 (6 bases). Trimming left V 9 bases short and J 3 bases short, with 11 bases between. This CDR3 has 13 residues. Germline V gene lookup returns CDR1 MNHEY and CDR2 SVGAGI. The CDR3 region is CASHRADTGELFF. The CDR3 nucleotides read TGTGCCAGTCACAGGGCGGACACCGGGGAGCTGTTTTTT.

This chain connects TRBV18 to TRBJ1-2, with unresolved D. Trimming removed 2 bases from V and 7 bases from J, with 11 bases in between. Germline CDR1 reads KGHSH; CDR2 reads LQKENI. CDR3 size: 13 residues. This CDR3 is CASSPRMKVGYTF. CDR3 coding DNA: TGTGCCAGCTCACCAAGAATGAAGGTTGGCTACACCTTC.

In this sample, this clone turned up once. V and J are TRBV4-2 and TRBJ2-1, with 13 bases lining up with TRBD2. This CDR3 spans 13 amino acids. The J segment lost 8 bases and the V segment lost 8 bases, leaving 3 bases of the junction unmatched. The germline V gene has CDR1 LGHNA and CDR2 YNFKEQ. The CDR3 sequence: CASRTSGSYEQFF. The DNA of the CDR3 is TGTGCCAGCCGGACTAGCGGGAGCTATGAGCAGTTCTTC.

This clone was counted between two and nine times. The chain employs TRBV4-1 and TRBJ2-2; D unclear. The CDR3 length is 15 residues. Trimming took off 7 bases at V and 0 bases at J, with 12 bases between the two ends. Germline CDR1 and CDR2: MGHRA and YSYEKL. The CDR3 protein is CASTRLSANTGELFF. CDR3 in DNA: TGCGCCAGCACCCGACTGAGCGCGAACACCGGGGAGCTGTTTTTT.

The chain has TRBV7-3 and TRBJ1-1; possibly TRBD1 for D (5 bases). Per the germline V gene, CDR1 is SGHTA and CDR2 is FQGTGA. V was trimmed by 2 bases and J by 6 bases, leaving 13 bases between them. This CDR3 has 14 residues. CDR3: CASSLGFEGSEAFF. The CDR3 DNA sequence: TGTGCCAGCAGCTTAGGGTTCGAGGGGTCTGAAGCTTTCTTT.

The chain combines TRBV6-5 with TRBJ1-1, with D perhaps matching TRBD1 (6 bases). Germline assignment: CDR1 MNHEY and CDR2 SVGAGI. The CDR3 consists of 13 residues. Trimming pared 0 bases from V and 5 bases from J, leaving 7 bases between. CDR3 DNA sequence: TGTGCCAGCAGTTACTCGACAGGAACTGAAGCTTTCTTT. Translated, it gives CASSYSTGTEAFF.

This clone has a single count. The rearrangement uses TRBV7-2 and TRBJ2-7; tentative D call: TRBD1 (5 bases). Germline CDR1 SGHTA, CDR2 FQGNSA. Deletions cut 0 bases from V and 3 bases from J, with 9 bases between. This CDR3 contains 14 residues. The CDR3 DNA reads TGTGCCAGCAGCTTAGCGATCACAGGCTACGAGCAGTACTTC. It encodes CASSLAITGYEQYF.

V gene TRBV6-1 combines with J gene TRBJ2-1; TRBD1 is a possible D gene (6 bases). The CDR3 covers 15 residues. The germline gives CDR1 MNHNS, CDR2 SASEGT. Trimming removed 2 bases at V and 6 bases at J, with 14 bases between. The CDR3 coding sequence is TGTGCCAGCAGTGAATTGACAGGTATTCCCAATGAGCAGTTCTTC. It yields the protein CASSELTGIPNEQFF.

This clone has just a few counts. The chain joins TRBV2 to TRBJ2-7, with D tentatively TRBD1 (6 bases). CDR1 is SNHLY and CDR2 is FYNNEI in the germline V gene. The CDR3 is 12 amino acids. The V and J ends lost 4 bases and 7 bases respectively, with 11 bases between them. The CDR3, as DNA: TGTGCCAGCAGTGGTTCAGGGGTTGAGCAGTACTTC. Its translation: CASSGSGVEQYF.

This chain joins TRBV5-6 and TRBJ1-2; TRBD1 matches at 10 bases. The CDR3 is 14 amino acids. CDR1 is SGHDT, CDR2 YYEEEE, per germline. V gave up 4 bases and J gave up 4 bases; unmatched junction bases: 4. For the CDR3, the DNA is TGTGCCAGCAGCGTGGGACAGGGGACCTATGGCTACACCTTC. It yields the protein CASSVGQGTYGYTF.

The rearrangement uses TRBV9 and TRBJ2-2; TRBD2 might be the D (5 bases). The CDR3 has 16 residues. V was clipped by 0 bases and J by 5 bases, with 14 bases between them. Germline V CDR1 and CDR2: SGDLS, YYNGEE. The chain's CDR3 is CASSVGSQSGTGELFF. The CDR3 DNA follows: TGTGCCAGCAGCGTAGGGAGTCAATCGGGAACCGGGGAGCTGTTTTTT.

The rearrangement links TRBV5-6 to TRBJ2-7; 10 bases are shared with TRBD1. CDR1 is SGHDT, CDR2 YYEEEE, per germline. This CDR3 contains 15 residues. J lost 4 bases, V lost 4 bases, and 8 bases had no gene match. CDR3 DNA sequence: TGTGCCAGCAGCCCCCCGGGACAGGGGCTTTACGAGCAGTACTTC. This translates into CASSPPGQGLYEQYF. The full variable domain, completed using reference TRBV5-6 and TRBJ2-7, is DAGVTQSPTHLIKTRGQQVTLRCSPKSGHDTVSWYQQALGQGPQFIFQYYEEEERQRGNFPDRFSGHQFPNYSSELNVNALLLGDSALYLCASSPPGQGLYEQYFGPGTRLTVT.